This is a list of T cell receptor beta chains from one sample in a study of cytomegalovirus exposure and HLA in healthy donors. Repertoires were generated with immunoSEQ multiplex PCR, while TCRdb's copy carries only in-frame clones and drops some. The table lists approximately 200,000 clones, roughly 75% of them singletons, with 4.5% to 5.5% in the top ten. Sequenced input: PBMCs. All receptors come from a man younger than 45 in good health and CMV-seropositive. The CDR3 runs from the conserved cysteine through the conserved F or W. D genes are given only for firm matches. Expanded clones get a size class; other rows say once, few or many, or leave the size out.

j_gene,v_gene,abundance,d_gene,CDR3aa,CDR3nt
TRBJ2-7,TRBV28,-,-,CASSFLADEQYF,TGTGCCAGCAGTTTCCTGGCGGACGAGCAGTACTTC
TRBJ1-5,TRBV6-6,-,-,CASRVDTYQPQHF,TGTGCCAGCAGGGTCGACACCTATCAGCCCCAGCATTTT
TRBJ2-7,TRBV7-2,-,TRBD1,CASSFLQGAYEQYF,TGTGCCAGCAGCTTTTTACAGGGGGCTTACGAGCAGTACTTC
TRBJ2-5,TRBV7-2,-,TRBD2,CASSAGLAGSETQYF,TGTGCCAGCAGCGCAGGACTAGCGGGGTCCGAAACCCAGTACTTC
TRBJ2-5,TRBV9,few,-,CASSVSDGGRETQYF,TGTGCCAGCAGCGTTAGCGATGGAGGGCGCGAGACCCAGTACTTC
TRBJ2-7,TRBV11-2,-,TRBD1,CASSLEGTGGRSYSYEQYF,TGTGCCAGCAGCTTAGAAGGGACAGGGGGCAGATCGTACTCCTACGAGCAGTACTTC
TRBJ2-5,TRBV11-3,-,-,CASSRQALETQYF,TGTGCCAGCAGCCGCCAGGCGCTAGAGACCCAGTACTTC
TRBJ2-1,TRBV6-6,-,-,CASGGESSYNEQFF,TGTGCCAGTGGCGGGGAGAGCTCCTACAATGAGCAGTTCTTC
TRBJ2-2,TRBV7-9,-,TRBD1,CASSSPGDRATGELFF,TGTGCCAGCAGCTCCCCGGGGGACAGGGCTACCGGGGAGCTGTTTTTT
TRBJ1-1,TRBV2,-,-,CASSLQGLDTEAFF,TGTGCCAGCAGCTTACAGGGATTGGACACTGAAGCTTTCTTT
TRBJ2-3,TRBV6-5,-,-,CATAETEPTDTQYF,TGTGCCACTGCGGAGACCGAACCCACAGATACGCAGTATTTT
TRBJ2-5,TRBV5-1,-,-,CASSLAGSTQETQYF,TGCGCCAGCAGCTTGGCCGGGAGTACCCAAGAGACCCAGTACTTC
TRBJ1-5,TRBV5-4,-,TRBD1,CASSLGGTGSNQPQHF,TGTGCCAGCAGCTTGGGGGGGACAGGGTCCAATCAGCCCCAGCATTTT
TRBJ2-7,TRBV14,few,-,CASSQDRVAYEQYF,TGTGCCAGCAGCCAAGACAGGGTTGCCTACGAGCAGTACTTC
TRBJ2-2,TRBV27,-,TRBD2,CASSLYLAGGELFF,TGTGCCAGCAGTTTATATCTAGCGGGCGGGGAGCTGTTTTTT
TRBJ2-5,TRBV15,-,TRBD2,CATSRDFKRGQETQYF,TGTGCCACCAGCAGAGACTTTAAGCGGGGCCAAGAGACCCAGTACTTC
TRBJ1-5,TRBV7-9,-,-,CASTQGEQPQHF,TGTGCCAGCACCCAAGGGGAACAGCCCCAGCATTTT
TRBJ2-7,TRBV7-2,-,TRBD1,CASSLTGGGSYEQYF,TGTGCCAGCAGCTTGACAGGGGGTGGGTCCTACGAGCAGTACTTC
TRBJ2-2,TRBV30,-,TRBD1,CAWSWTGGANTGELFF,TGTGCCTGGAGCTGGACAGGGGGCGCGAACACCGGGGAGCTGTTTTTT
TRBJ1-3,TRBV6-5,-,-,CASSGALSGNTIYF,TGTGCCAGCAGTGGAGCTCTCTCTGGAAACACCATATATTTT
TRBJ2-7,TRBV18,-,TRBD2,CASSPGGAGRSYEQYF,TGTGCCAGCTCACCCGGGGGGGCGGGCCGCTCCTACGAGCAGTACTTC
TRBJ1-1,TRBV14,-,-,CASSHWSDTEAFF,TGTGCCAGCAGCCACTGGTCAGACACTGAAGCTTTCTTT
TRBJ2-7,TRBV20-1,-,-,CSAPGTYEQYF,TGCAGTGCTCCCGGGACCTACGAGCAGTACTTC
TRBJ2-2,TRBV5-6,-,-,CASSWEGELFF,TGTGCCAGCAGCTGGGAGGGGGAGCTGTTTTTT
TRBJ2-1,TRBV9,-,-,CASSVVGGTYNEQFF,TGTGCCAGCAGCGTAGTCGGAGGAACTTACAATGAGCAGTTCTTC
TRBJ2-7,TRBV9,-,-,CASSVTGYEQYF,TGTGCCAGCAGCGTAACGGGATACGAGCAGTACTTC
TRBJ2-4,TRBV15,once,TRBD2,CATSSSTSPIQYF,TGTGCCACCAGCAGTTCGACTAGCCCTATTCAGTACTTC
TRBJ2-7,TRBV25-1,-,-,CASRGPVRYEQYF,TGTGCCAGCCGAGGGCCGGTCCGCTACGAGCAGTACTTC
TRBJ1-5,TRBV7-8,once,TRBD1,CASSYTGTANQPQHF,TGTGCCAGCAGCTACACCGGGACAGCTAATCAGCCCCAGCATTTT
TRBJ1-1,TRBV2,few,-,CASSPRGGNTEAFF,TGTGCCAGCAGCCCGAGGGGGGGAAACACTGAAGCTTTCTTT
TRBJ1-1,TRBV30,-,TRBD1,CAWSDMDRGSEAFF,TGTGCCTGGAGCGACATGGACAGGGGGTCTGAAGCTTTCTTT
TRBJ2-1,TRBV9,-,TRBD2,CASSVGPGTSGSADYNEQFF,TGTGCCAGCAGCGTAGGTCCCGGGACTAGCGGGAGCGCCGACTACAATGAGCAGTTCTTC
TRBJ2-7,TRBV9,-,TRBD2,CASSVGLAGDSYEQYF,TGTGCCAGCAGCGTAGGTCTAGCGGGAGACTCCTACGAGCAGTACTTC
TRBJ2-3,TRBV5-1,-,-,CASSLVTVGATDTQYF,TGCGCCAGCAGCTTGGTGACAGTGGGGGCCACAGATACGCAGTATTTT
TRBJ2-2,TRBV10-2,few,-,CASSESSQYPSSPLGELFF,TGCGCCAGCAGTGAGTCTTCCCAATATCCCTCCAGTCCGCTTGGGGAGCTGTTTTTT
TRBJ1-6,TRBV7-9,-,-,CASSPNLSYNSPLHF,TGTGCCAGCAGCCCCAACTTATCCTATAATTCACCCCTCCACTTT
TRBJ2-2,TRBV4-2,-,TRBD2,CASSQFLAGSNTGELFF,TGTGCCAGCAGCCAATTCCTAGCGGGGAGTAATACCGGGGAGCTGTTTTTT
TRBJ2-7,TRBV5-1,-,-,CASSLEGDTYEQYF,TGCGCCAGCAGCTTGGAAGGGGATACCTACGAGCAGTACTTC
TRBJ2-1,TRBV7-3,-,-,CASSLRGSYNEQFF,TGTGCCAGCAGCTTAAGAGGCAGCTACAATGAGCAGTTCTTC
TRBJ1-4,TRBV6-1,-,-,CASSEQRRPATNEKLFF,TGTGCCAGCAGTGAACAACGGAGACCGGCAACTAATGAAAAACTGTTTTTT
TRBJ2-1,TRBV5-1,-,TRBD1,CASRWDRGNEQFF,TGCGCCAGCAGATGGGACAGGGGCAATGAGCAGTTCTTC
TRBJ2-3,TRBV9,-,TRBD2,CASSTPASSGDHTQYF,TGTGCCAGCAGCACCCCAGCCTCTAGCGGGGACCATACGCAGTATTTT